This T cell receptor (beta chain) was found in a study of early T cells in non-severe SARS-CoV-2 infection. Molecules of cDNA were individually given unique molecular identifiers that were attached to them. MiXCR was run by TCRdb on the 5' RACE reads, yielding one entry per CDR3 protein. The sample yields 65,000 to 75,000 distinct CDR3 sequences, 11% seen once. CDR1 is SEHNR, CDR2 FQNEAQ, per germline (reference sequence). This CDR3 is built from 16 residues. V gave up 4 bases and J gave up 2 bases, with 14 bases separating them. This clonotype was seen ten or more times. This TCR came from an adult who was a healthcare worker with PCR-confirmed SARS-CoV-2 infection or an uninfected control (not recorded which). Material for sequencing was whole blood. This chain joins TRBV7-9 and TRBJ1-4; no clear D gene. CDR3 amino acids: CASSSAMGGTNEKLFF. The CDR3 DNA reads TGTGCCAGCAGCTCGGCGATGGGAGGGACTAATGAAAAACTGTTTTTT.